The T cell receptor (beta chain) under discussion was sequenced for a study of blood T cell repertoires in COVID-19. Clinical histories supplied by participants themselves formed the basis of cohort assignment. Cohort 3 donors counted as recovered after two negative PCRs, clearance, or resolved symptoms. The germline V gene has CDR1 SGHNT and CDR2 YYREEE (reference sequence). The CDR3 is 17 amino acids. With V trimmed by 0 bases and J by 1 base, 9 bases remained unmatched. In the authors' methods: Cell counts per sample came from amplifying reference gene primers. Measured with immunoSEQ multiplex PCR; TCRdb has only the in-frame clones, and not every one. The DNA gave D and trimming, while V, J and clone size come from that table. The top ten clones hold roughly 3.1% of a sample with some 270,000 clones, more than 65% of them seen once.

The clonotype comes from a man aged 50-60 years who had recovered from COVID-19. The chain combines TRBV5-4 with TRBJ1-2, with 7 bases lining up with TRBD1. The sequencing sample was made of PBMCs or T cells enriched from blood (not recorded which). The CDR3 loop is CASSLARGGNYNYGYTF. Written as DNA, the CDR3 is TGTGCCAGCAGCTTGGCTAGAGGGGGCAATTATAACTATGGCTACACCTTC.